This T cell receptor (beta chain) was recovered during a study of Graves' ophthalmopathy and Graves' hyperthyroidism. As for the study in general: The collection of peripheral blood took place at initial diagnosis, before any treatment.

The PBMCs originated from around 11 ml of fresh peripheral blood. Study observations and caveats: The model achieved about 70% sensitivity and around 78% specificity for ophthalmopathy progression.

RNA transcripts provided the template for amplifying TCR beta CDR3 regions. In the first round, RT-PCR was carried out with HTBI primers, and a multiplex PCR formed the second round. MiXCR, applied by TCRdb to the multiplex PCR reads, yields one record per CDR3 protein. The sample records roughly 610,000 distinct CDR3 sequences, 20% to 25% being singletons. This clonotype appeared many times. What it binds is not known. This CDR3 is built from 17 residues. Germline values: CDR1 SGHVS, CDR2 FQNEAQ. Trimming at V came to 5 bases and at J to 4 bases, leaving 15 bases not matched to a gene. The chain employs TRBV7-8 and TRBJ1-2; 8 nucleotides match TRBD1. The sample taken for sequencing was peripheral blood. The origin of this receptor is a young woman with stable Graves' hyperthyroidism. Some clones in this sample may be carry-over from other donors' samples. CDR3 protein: CASSRNPGTGTAYGYTF. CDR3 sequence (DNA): TGTGCCAGCAGCAGGAATCCCGGGACAGGAACCGCCTATGGCTACACCTTC.